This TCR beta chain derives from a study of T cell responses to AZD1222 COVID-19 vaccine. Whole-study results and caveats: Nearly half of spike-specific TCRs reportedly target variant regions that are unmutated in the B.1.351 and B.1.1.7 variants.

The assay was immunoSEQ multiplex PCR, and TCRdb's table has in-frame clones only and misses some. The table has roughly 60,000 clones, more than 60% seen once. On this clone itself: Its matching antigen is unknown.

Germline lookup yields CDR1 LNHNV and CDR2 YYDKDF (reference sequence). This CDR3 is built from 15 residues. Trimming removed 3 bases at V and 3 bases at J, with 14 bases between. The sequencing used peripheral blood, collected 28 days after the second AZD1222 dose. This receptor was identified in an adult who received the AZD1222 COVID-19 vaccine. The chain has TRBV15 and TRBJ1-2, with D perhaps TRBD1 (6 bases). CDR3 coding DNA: TGTGCCACCAGCAGCCTAAACAGGGAAGACTATGGCTACACCTTC. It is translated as CATSSLNREDYGYTF.